This is a list of T cell receptor beta chains from one sample in a study of OX40 agonist ivuxolimab in advanced cancers. The table came from immunoSEQ multiplex PCR; TCRdb's copy has only in-frame clones and leaves some out. Altogether 62,000 or so clones are present, 91% being singletons, with the ten largest covering 5.2%. The source material was CD4+ or CD8+ T cells sorted from blood, sampled in a trial of the OX40 agonist ivuxolimab. These receptors all stem from an adult with an advanced solid tumor such as melanoma, head and neck, liver or kidney cancer. Each CDR3 is given with its conserved first and last residue. The D gene is left open where the match is weak. Part of the rows lack a size; the others show once, few, many or a class for expanded clones.

V: TRBV6-1
D: TRBD2
length: 14
J: TRBJ2-2
size: -
DNA: TGTGCCAGCATGGCGGGAGGGAAGGCCGGGGAGCTGTTTTTT
CDR3: CASMAGGKAGELFF

V: TRBV5-1
D: -
length: 13
J: TRBJ2-1
size: -
DNA: TGCGCCAGCAGCTTGGGAGCGGACAATGAGCAGTTCTTC
CDR3: CASSLGADNEQFF

V: TRBV18
D: -
length: 16
J: TRBJ2-4
size: once
DNA: TGTGCCAGCTCACCCGGACAGCGGGGAGCCAAAAACATTCAGTACTTC
CDR3: CASSPGQRGAKNIQYF

V: TRBV7-2
D: -
length: 13
J: TRBJ2-3
size: -
DNA: TGTGCCAGCAGCCCAGACCCCACAGATACGCAGTATTTT
CDR3: CASSPDPTDTQYF

V: TRBV7-2
D: TRBD1
length: 13
J: TRBJ2-4
size: -
DNA: TGTGCCAGCAGCGGCAGGGGGACAGACATTCAGTACTTC
CDR3: CASSGRGTDIQYF

V: TRBV28
D: -
length: 15
J: TRBJ2-7
size: -
DNA: TGTGCCAGCAGGGCGGGGGCAGAGAGTCCCTACGAGCAGTACTTC
CDR3: CASRAGAESPYEQYF

V: TRBV4-1
D: TRBD1
length: 18
J: TRBJ2-4
size: -
DNA: TGCGCCAGCAGCCAAGAAATACCCCAGGGGGTGGGCAAAAACATTCAGTACTTC
CDR3: CASSQEIPQGVGKNIQYF

V: TRBV6-1
D: TRBD1
length: 18
J: TRBJ1-2
size: -
DNA: TGTGCCAGCAGTGGACTTGGGACAGGGAAAGGATCAGTCTATGGCTACACCTTC
CDR3: CASSGLGTGKGSVYGYTF

V: TRBV4-2
D: -
length: 15
J: TRBJ2-3
size: -
DNA: TGTGCCAGCAGCCAGGTGGCGGGTAGCACAGATACGCAGTATTTT
CDR3: CASSQVAGSTDTQYF

V: TRBV15
D: -
length: 15
J: TRBJ1-4
size: -
DNA: TGTGCCACCAGCATGTCGTCGGGGCGGGATGAAAAACTGTTTTTT
CDR3: CATSMSSGRDEKLFF

V: TRBV10-3
D: -
length: 16
J: TRBJ2-2
size: -
DNA: TGTGCCATCAAGGGGGGCGGGAGAGGGGACACCGGGGAGCTGTTTTTT
CDR3: CAIKGGGRGDTGELFF

V: TRBV19
D: -
length: 14
J: TRBJ1-5
size: -
DNA: TGTGCCAGTAGTATAGATGGGGCCAATCAGCCCCAGCATTTT
CDR3: CASSIDGANQPQHF

V: TRBV19
D: -
length: 12
J: TRBJ2-1
size: once
DNA: TGTGCCAGTAGTATTTCCGATGCTGAGCAGTTCTTC
CDR3: CASSISDAEQFF

V: TRBV7-2
D: TRBD2
length: 17
J: TRBJ2-1
size: -
DNA: TGTGCCAGCAGCTTTAATGCAGCGGGAGGGTCCTACAATGAGCAGTTCTTC
CDR3: CASSFNAAGGSYNEQFF

V: TRBV9
D: TRBD2
length: 16
J: TRBJ2-3
size: -
DNA: TGTGCCAGCAGCGTAGGCGGGGGGAATAGAGCGGATACGCAGTATTTT
CDR3: CASSVGGGNRADTQYF

V: TRBV19
D: -
length: 14
J: TRBJ2-3
size: -
DNA: TGTGCCAGTAGGCCGACAGCGTATATGGATACGCAGTATTTT
CDR3: CASRPTAYMDTQYF

V: TRBV5-3
D: -
length: 14
J: TRBJ1-5
size: -
DNA: TGTGCCAACGGGTGGCGACTGGACAATCAGCCCCAGCATTTT
CDR3: CANGWRLDNQPQHF

V: TRBV30
D: -
length: 11
J: TRBJ2-5
size: -
DNA: TGTGCCTGGGGGACACAAGAGACCCAGTACTTC
CDR3: CAWGTQETQYF

V: TRBV7-2
D: -
length: 15
J: TRBJ1-2
size: -
DNA: TGTGCCAGCAGCTTAGAGGGCAGTGTAGGGCTTGGCTACACCTTC
CDR3: CASSLEGSVGLGYTF

V: TRBV28
D: TRBD2
length: 14
J: TRBJ2-3
size: -
DNA: TGTGCCAGCAGCGGGACTACGGGCACAGATACGCAGTATTTT
CDR3: CASSGTTGTDTQYF